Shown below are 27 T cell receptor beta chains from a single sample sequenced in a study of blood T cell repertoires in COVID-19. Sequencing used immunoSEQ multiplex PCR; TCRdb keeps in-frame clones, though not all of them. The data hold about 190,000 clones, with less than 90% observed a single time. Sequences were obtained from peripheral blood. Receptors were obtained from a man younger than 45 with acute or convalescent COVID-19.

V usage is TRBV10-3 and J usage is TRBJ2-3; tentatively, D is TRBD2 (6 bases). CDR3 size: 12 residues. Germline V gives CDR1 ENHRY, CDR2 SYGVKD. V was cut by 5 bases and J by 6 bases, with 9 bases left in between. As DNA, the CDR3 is TGTGCCATCAGTCGACTAGAGGATACGCAGTATTTT. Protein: CAISRLEDTQYF.

CDR3 DNA sequence: TGTGCCTGGAGCGCCATTTTGGGAGGCTCTGGAAACACCATATATTTT. Protein: CAWSAILGGSGNTIYF. V and J are TRBV30 and TRBJ1-3; D gene ambiguous. CDR3 length equals 16 residues. The V gene's germline CDR1 is GTSNPN and CDR2 SVGIG (reference sequence). Trimming removed 3 bases at V and 0 bases at J, with 15 bases between.

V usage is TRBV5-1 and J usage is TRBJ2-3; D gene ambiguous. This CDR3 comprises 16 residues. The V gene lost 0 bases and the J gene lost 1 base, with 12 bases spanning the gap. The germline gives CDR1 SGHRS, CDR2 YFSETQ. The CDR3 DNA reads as TGCGCCAGCAGCTTGGGACAACTTATGGGCACAGATACGCAGTATTTT. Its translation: CASSLGQLMGTDTQYF.

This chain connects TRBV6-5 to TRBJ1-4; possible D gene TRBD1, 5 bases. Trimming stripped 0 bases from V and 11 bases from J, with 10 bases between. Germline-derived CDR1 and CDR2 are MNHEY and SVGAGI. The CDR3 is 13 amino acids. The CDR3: CASSYSGGGKLFF. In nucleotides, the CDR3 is TGTGCCAGCAGTTACTCGGGGGGTGGGAAACTGTTTTTT.

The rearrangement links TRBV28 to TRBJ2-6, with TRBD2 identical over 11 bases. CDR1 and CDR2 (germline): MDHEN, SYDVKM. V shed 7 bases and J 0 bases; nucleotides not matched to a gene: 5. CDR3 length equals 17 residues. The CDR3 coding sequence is TGTGCCAGCACGGGACTAGCGGTTGTCTCTGGGGCCAACGTCCTGACTTTC. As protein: CASTGLAVVSGANVLTF.

The CDR3 DNA reads as TGTGCCAGCAGCCCCCGGGCAGGGTCGCGCTATGGCTACACCTTC. It yields the protein CASSPRAGSRYGYTF. J is TRBJ1-2 and V is TRBV3-1 (or the pseudogene TRBV3-2); D is perhaps TRBD1 (5 bases). V was shortened by 4 bases and J by 4 bases, with 16 bases between the two germline ends. This CDR3 has 15 residues. CDR1 and CDR2 (germline): LGHDT, YNNKEL (reference sequence).

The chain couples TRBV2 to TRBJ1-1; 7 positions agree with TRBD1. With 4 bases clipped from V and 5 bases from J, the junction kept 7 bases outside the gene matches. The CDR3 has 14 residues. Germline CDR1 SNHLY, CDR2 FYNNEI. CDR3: CASSARGAGTEAFF. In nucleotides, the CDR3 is TGTGCCAGCAGTGCCAGGGGGGCAGGGACTGAAGCTTTCTTT.

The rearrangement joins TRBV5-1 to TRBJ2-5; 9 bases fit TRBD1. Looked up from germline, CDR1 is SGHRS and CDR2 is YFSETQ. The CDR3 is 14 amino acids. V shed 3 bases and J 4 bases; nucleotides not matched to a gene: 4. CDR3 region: CASSSPGQGETQYF. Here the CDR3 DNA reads TGCGCCAGCAGCTCCCCGGGACAGGGAGAGACCCAGTACTTC.

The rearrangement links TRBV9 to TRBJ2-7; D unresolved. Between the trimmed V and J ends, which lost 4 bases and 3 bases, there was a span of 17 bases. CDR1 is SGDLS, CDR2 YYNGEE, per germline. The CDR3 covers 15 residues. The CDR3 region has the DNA TGTGCCAGCAGCACGGGTGGTCCGTACGGCTACGAGCAGTACTTC. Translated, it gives CASSTGGPYGYEQYF.

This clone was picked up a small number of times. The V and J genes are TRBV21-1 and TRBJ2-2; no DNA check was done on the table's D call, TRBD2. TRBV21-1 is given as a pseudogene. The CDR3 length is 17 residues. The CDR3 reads CASSIEGERGDTGELFF. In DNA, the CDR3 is TGTGCCAGCAGCATTGAAGGCGAGCGGGGGGACACCGGGGAGCTGTTTTTT.

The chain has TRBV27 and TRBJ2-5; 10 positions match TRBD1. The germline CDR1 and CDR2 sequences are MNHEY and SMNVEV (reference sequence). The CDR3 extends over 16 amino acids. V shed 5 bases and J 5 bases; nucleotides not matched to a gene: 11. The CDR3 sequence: CASSPPGTGVRETQYF. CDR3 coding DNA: TGTGCCAGCAGTCCACCCGGGACAGGGGTTCGGGAGACCCAGTACTTC.

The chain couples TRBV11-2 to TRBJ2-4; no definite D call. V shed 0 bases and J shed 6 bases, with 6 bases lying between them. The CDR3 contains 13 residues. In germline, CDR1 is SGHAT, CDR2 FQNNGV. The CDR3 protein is CASSLETGNIQYF. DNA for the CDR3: TGTGCCAGCAGCTTAGAGACGGGAAACATTCAGTACTTC.

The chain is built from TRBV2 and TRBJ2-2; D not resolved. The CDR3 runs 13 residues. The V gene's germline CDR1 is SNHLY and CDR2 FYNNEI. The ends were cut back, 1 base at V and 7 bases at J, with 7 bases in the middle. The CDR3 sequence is CASSEVGGGELFF. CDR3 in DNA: TGTGCCAGCAGTGAAGTAGGCGGCGGGGAGCTGTTTTTT.

CDR3 sequence reads: CASSQPPGLSRSGNTIYF. DNA of the CDR3: TGCGCCAGCAGTCAACCTCCGGGACTGAGCCGCTCTGGAAACACCATATATTTT. V usage is TRBV23-1 and J usage is TRBJ1-3, with D tentatively TRBD1 (5 bases). TRBV23-1 is an ORF, with its function uncertain. The length of the CDR3 is 18 residues. The V end was cut by 2 bases, the J end by 0 bases, with 17 bases between.

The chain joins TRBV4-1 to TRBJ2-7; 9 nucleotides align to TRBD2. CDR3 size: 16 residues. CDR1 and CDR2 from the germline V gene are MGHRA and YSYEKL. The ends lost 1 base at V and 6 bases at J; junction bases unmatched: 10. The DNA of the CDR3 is TGCGCCAGCAGCCAAGGATTTTTAGCGGGAGTTGGCGAGCAGTACTTC. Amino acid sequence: CASSQGFLAGVGEQYF.

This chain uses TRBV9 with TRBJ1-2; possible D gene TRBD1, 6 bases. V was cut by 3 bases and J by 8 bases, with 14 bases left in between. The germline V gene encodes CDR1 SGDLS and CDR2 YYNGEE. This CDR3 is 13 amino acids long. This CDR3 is CASSATGSGGYTF. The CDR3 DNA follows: TGTGCCAGCAGCGCAACAGGGTCTGGCGGCTACACCTTC.

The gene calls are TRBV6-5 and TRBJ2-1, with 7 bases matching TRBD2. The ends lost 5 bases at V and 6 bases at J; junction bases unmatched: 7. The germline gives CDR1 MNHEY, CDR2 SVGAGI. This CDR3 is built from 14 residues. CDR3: CASSPSLATNEQFF. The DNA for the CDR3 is TGTGCCAGCAGTCCCTCACTAGCGACCAATGAGCAGTTCTTC.

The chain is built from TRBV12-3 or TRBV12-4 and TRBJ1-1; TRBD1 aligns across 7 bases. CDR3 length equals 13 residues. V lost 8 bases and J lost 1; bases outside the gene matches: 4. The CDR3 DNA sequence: TGTGCCAGCGGACAGGTCCCGAACACTGAAGCTTTCTTT. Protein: CASGQVPNTEAFF.

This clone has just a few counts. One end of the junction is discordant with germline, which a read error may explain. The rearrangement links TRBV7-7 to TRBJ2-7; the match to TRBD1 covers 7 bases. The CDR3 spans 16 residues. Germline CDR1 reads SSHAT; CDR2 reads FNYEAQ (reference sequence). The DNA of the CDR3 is TGTGCTAGCAGCTTTTCGGACAGGTGGGTTCCCTACGAGCAGTACTTC. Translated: CASSFSDRWVPYEQYF.

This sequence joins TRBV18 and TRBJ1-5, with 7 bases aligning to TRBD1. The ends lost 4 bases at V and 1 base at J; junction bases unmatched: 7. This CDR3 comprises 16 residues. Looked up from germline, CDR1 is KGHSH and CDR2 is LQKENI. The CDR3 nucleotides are TGTGCCAGCTCACGAGTGCCAGGGGGAAGCAATCAGCCCCAGCATTTT. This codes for CASSRVPGGSNQPQHF.

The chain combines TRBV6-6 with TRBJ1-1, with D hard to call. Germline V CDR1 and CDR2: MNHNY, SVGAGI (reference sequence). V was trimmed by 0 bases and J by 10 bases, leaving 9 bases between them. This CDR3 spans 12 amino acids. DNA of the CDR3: TGTGCCAGCAGTTACTCGGAACGGGGAGCTTTCTTT. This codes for CASSYSERGAFF.

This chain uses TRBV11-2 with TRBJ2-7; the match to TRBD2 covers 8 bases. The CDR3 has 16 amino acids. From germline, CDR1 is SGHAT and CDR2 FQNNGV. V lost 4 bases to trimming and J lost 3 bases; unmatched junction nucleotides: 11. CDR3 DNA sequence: TGTGCCAGCAGCTCTCCGGGTAGCGGGGATGACTACGAGCAGTACTTC. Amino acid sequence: CASSSPGSGDDYEQYF.

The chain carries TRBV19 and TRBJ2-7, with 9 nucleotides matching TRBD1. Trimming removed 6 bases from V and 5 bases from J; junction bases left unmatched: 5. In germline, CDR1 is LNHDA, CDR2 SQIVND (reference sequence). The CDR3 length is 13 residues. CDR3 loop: CASSNRDRDEQYF. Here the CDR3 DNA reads TGTGCCAGTAGCAACCGGGACAGGGACGAGCAGTACTTC. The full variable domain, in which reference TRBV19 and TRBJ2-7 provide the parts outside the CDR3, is DGGITQSPKYLFRKEGQNVTLSCEQNLNHDAMYWYRQDPGQGLRLIYYSQIVNDFQKGDIAEGYSVSREKKESFPLTVTSAQKNPTAFYLCASSNRDRDEQYFGPGTRLTVT.

The CDR3 bases are TGTGCCAGCAGCGGGGACAGGGCTAACTATGGCTACACCTTC. It translates to CASSGDRANYGYTF. J is TRBJ1-2 and V is TRBV5-6, with 9 nucleotides matching TRBD1. The CDR3 runs to 14 residues. The V gene end was trimmed by 4 bases and the J gene end by 0 bases; junction bases not matched to a gene: 1. Germline values: CDR1 SGHDT, CDR2 YYEEEE.

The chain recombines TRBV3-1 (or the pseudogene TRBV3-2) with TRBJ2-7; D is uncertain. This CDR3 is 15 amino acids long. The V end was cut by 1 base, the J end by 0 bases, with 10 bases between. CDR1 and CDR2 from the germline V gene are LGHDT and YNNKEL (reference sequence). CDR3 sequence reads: CASSQGSTSSYEQYF. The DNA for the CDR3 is TGTGCCAGCAGCCAAGGAAGTACGAGCTCCTACGAGCAGTACTTC.

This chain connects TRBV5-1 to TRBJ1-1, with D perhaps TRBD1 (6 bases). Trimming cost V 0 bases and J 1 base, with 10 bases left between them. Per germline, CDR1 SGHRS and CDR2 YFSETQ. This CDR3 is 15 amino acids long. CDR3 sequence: CASSLGWGPNTEAFF. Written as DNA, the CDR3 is TGCGCCAGCAGCTTGGGGTGGGGGCCGAACACTGAAGCTTTCTTT.

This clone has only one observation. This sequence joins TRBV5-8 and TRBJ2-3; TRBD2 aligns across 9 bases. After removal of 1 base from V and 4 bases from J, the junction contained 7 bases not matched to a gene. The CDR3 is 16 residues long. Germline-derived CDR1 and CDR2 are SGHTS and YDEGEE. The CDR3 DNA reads TGTGCCAGCAGCTTGAGACTAGCGGATTTTTCAGATACGCAGTATTTT. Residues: CASSLRLADFSDTQYF.